Below are 10 T cell receptor beta chains sequenced from a single sample in a study of T cells after yellow fever vaccination. TCRdb recomputed calls from the 5' RACE reads with MiXCR, one row per CDR3 protein. The sample has 300,000 or so distinct CDR3 sequences, around 6.8% seen once. The specimen comprised PBMCs, sampled roughly seven weeks after the first yellow fever vaccination. The receptors shown here come from a man aged 18 to 30 who received the YFV17D yellow fever vaccine.

In its sample, this clonotype was seen a few times. The gene calls are TRBV4-1 and TRBJ1-1, with D perhaps matching TRBD1 (5 bases). Trimming removed 3 bases from V and 8 bases from J, with 10 bases in between. Looked up from germline, CDR1 is MGHRA and CDR2 is YSYEKL. This CDR3 spans 12 amino acids. This CDR3 reads CASSQIPGEAFF. The CDR3 region has the DNA TGCGCCAGCAGCCAGATTCCAGGGGAAGCTTTCTTT.

A few counts support this clonotype. The gene calls are TRBV6-5 and TRBJ2-7; D uncertain. The CDR3 consists of 15 residues. V shed 0 bases and J shed 2 bases, with 11 bases lying between them. CDR1 and CDR2 from the germline V gene are MNHEY and SVGAGI. The DNA for the CDR3 is TGTGCCAGCAGTTACTCGAAGGCGGCTCCCTACGAGCAGTACTTC. It yields the protein CASSYSKAAPYEQYF.

This rearrangement joins TRBV20-1 to TRBJ2-2; TRBD2 aligns across 9 bases. This CDR3 has 14 amino acids. Germline trimming cut 3 bases from V and 7 bases from J; bases unmatched to any gene: 6. From germline, CDR1 is DFQATT and CDR2 SNEGSKA (reference sequence). The CDR3 bases are TGCAGTGCTAGGCTAGCGGGGTCTTACGGGGAGCTGTTTTTT. It is translated as CSARLAGSYGELFF.

About this clonotype itself: A much more abundant neighbour one base away suggests this may be a read error. The gene calls are TRBV20-1 and TRBJ2-1; TRBD2 matches at 7 bases. Per the germline V gene, CDR1 is DFQATT and CDR2 is SNEGSKA (reference sequence). This CDR3 spans 16 amino acids. In DNA form, the CDR3 reads TGCAGTGATAGATCCCCTGCTAGCGGAACTAACAATGAGCAGTTCTTC. Its translation is CSDRSPASGTNNEQFF.

CDR3 sequence: CASSPTSQGAYYGYTF. The CDR3 coding sequence is TGTGCCAGCAGCCCCACGAGTCAGGGGGCCTACTATGGCTACACCTTC. V is TRBV27 and J is TRBJ1-2; 8 bases map to TRBD1. The germline CDR1 and CDR2 sequences are MNHEY and SMNVEV (reference sequence). The CDR3 spans 16 residues. V trimming: 6 bases; J trimming: 3 bases; junction bases outside the gene matches: 12.

This clonotype came up a few times. This chain links TRBV11-2 with TRBJ1-6, with a weak D call TRBD1 (5 bases). The CDR3 contains 14 residues. V shed 5 bases and J shed 5 bases, with 10 bases lying between them. Germline values: CDR1 SGHAT, CDR2 FQNNGV. The CDR3 sequence: CASSPTDNNSPLHF. CDR3 bases: TGTGCCAGCAGCCCGACAGATAATAATTCACCCCTCCACTTT.

This clonotype came up a few times. The chain links TRBV20-1 to TRBJ2-5; 8 nucleotides agree with TRBD2. This CDR3 is 15 amino acids long. Germline V gives CDR1 DFQATT, CDR2 SNEGSKA (reference sequence). The V and J ends lost 3 bases and 6 bases, in that order; junction bases with no gene match: 12. The CDR3 DNA follows: TGCAGTGCTAGGATATCGGGGGGGCCTTTAAAGACCCAGTACTTC. Translated, it gives CSARISGGPLKTQYF.

As for this clonotype: A much larger clone is a single base away; this may be a read error. This CDR3 fails to terminate in the conserved phenylalanine or tryptophan, so it likely reflects a read error. The gene calls are TRBV7-3 and TRBJ2-1; D possibly corresponds to TRBD1 (6 bases). V lost 5 bases and J lost 2, with 13 bases in between. CDR3 length: 15 residues. CDR1 SGHTA and CDR2 FQGTGA come from the germline V gene. This chain's CDR3 is CASSPPGHPYNEQFL. In DNA form, the CDR3 reads TGTGCCAGCAGCCCGCCGGGACACCCCTACAATGAGCAGTTCCTC.

This clonotype was detected many times. The chain couples TRBV11-2 to TRBJ2-1; tentatively, D is TRBD1 (5 bases). Looked up from germline, CDR1 is SGHAT and CDR2 is FQNNGV. The length of the CDR3 is 14 residues. The V and J ends lost 1 base and 7 bases respectively, with 11 bases between them. CDR3 bases: TGTGCCAGCAGCTTAGGGATAGGGGTTAATGAGCAGTTCTTC. Translation gives CASSLGIGVNEQFF.

This clonotype was detected only a few times. The chain employs TRBV10-3 and TRBJ2-7, with D maybe TRBD1 (6 bases). The germline V gene encodes CDR1 ENHRY and CDR2 SYGVKD. Trimming removed 0 bases at V and 5 bases at J, with 14 bases between. The CDR3 consists of 15 residues. CDR3 residues: CAISESGTTIHEQYF. The DNA for the CDR3 is TGTGCCATCAGTGAGTCTGGGACAACGATCCACGAGCAGTACTTC.